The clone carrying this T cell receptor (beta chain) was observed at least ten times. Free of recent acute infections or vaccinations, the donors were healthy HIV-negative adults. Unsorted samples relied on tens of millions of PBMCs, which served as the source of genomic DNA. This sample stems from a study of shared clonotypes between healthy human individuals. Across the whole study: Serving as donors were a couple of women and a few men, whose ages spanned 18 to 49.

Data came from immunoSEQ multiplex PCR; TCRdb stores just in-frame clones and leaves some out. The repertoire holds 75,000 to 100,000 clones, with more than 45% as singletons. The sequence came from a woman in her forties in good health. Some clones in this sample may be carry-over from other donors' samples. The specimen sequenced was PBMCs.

CDR3 in amino acids: CAISDPKYSEQFF. Here the CDR3 DNA reads TGTGCCATCAGTGACCCCAAGTATAGTGAGCAGTTCTTC. The chain links TRBV10-3 to TRBJ2-1; D uncertain. CDR1 ENHRY and CDR2 SYGVKD come from the germline V gene. Trimming cost V 3 bases and J 9 bases, with 12 bases left between them. The CDR3 totals 13 residues.